This TCR beta chain was documented in a study of T cells after yellow fever vaccination. Points from the study as a whole: Most primary-vaccination clones recurred post-booster (just under 98% CD4, about 87% CD8). Contamination by abundant bulk-population clonotypes could be present in FACS-sorted repertoires. Though it reached lower strength, the secondary response hit its peak faster, day 5 versus 15.

This clonotype was recorded at least ten times. Its target is unknown. J lost 4 bases, V lost 4 bases, and 5 bases had no gene match. The CDR3 is made up of 16 amino acids. Germline CDR1 SSHAT, CDR2 FNYEAQ (reference sequence). TCRdb passed the 5' RACE reads through MiXCR, listing each CDR3 protein once. The sample shows 600,000 to 750,000 distinct CDR3 sequences, around 12% of them seen only once. The source of this sequence is a man aged 30 to 45 who received the YFV17D yellow fever vaccine. The specimen was PBMCs, collected on the day of the yellow fever booster vaccination. The chain recombines TRBV7-7 with TRBJ2-3; 13 nucleotides match TRBD2. The CDR3 protein is CASSSRLAGGPDTQYF. The CDR3 nucleotides read TGTGCCAGCAGCTCAAGACTAGCGGGAGGCCCAGATACGCAGTATTTT. Drawing the rest from reference TRBV7-7 and TRBJ2-3, the complete variable domain is GAGVSQSPRYKVTKRGQDVTLRCDPISSHATLYWYQQALGQGPEFLTYFNYEAQPDKSGLPSDRFSAERPEGSISTLTIQRTEQRDSAMYRCASSSRLAGGPDTQYFGPGTRLTVL.